Listed below are T cell receptor beta chains from one sample, sequenced in a study of T cells in Graves' hyperthyroidism and ophthalmopathy. TCRdb ran MiXCR on the multiplex PCR reads and lists one entry per CDR3 protein. The sample contains hundreds of thousands of distinct CDR3 sequences, around 21% of which appear only once. Sequencing was done on a sample of blood. The receptor source for this set is a man between 25 and 39 years old with Graves' ophthalmopathy. CDR3s include the opening cysteine and the closing phenylalanine or tryptophan. A D gene is named only where the DNA matches it firmly. A clone size is listed for some rows: how often the clone was seen (once, few, many), or a class if it is expanded.

abundance,j_gene,d_gene,v_gene,CDR3aa,CDR3nt
NA,TRBJ1-6,NA,TRBV11-2,CASSLGTGSSYNSPLHF,TGTGCCAGCAGCCTCGGGACGGGCAGCTCCTATAATTCACCCCTCCACTTT
few,TRBJ2-1,NA,TRBV18,CASSTQGSGSGNEQFF,TGTGCCAGCTCAACACAGGGGAGCGGGAGTGGCAATGAGCAGTTCTTC
NA,TRBJ2-3,NA,TRBV11-1,CASSLDDSFTDTQYF,TGTGCCAGCAGCTTAGATGACTCGTTCACAGATACGCAGTATTTT
NA,TRBJ1-2,NA,TRBV28,CASRNSQGIGGYTF,TGTGCCAGCAGGAACTCCCAGGGTATAGGTGGCTACACCTTC
NA,TRBJ2-2,NA,TRBV12-3/TRBV12-4,CASSLQRVTTGELFF,TGTGCCAGCAGTTTGCAGCGGGTCACCACCGGGGAGCTGTTTTTT
NA,TRBJ2-6,TRBD1,TRBV2,CASSGGTGASGANVLTF,TGTGCCAGCAGTGGGGGGACAGGAGCCTCTGGGGCCAACGTCCTGACTTTC
NA,TRBJ2-1,TRBD1,TRBV15,CATSRDPVAAGGFYNEQFF,TGTGCCACCAGCAGAGATCCGGTAGCGGCAGGGGGCTTCTACAATGAGCAGTTCTTC
NA,TRBJ1-1,NA,TRBV7-9,CASSLDGDQNTEAFF,TGTGCCAGCAGCTTAGACGGGGATCAGAACACTGAAGCTTTCTTT
many,TRBJ2-7,TRBD1,TRBV11-2,CASSPLNRDRPYEQYF,TGTGCCAGCAGCCCTCTCAACCGGGACAGACCCTACGAGCAGTACTTC
NA,TRBJ2-7,NA,TRBV28,CASSPGGGFSYEQYF,TGTGCCAGCAGTCCGGGTGGAGGATTCTCCTACGAGCAGTACTTC
once,TRBJ2-1,TRBD2,TRBV6-5,CASSSLAGSWNEQFF,TGTGCCAGCAGTTCACTAGCGGGATCTTGGAATGAGCAGTTCTTC
many,TRBJ1-1,NA,TRBV6-1,CASTPGRALRTEAFF,TGTGCCAGCACCCCGGGTAGGGCCCTGAGGACTGAAGCTTTCTTT
NA,TRBJ2-1,NA,TRBV12-3/TRBV12-4,CASSLVEDEQFF,TGTGCCAGCAGTTTAGTGGAGGATGAGCAGTTCTTC
few,TRBJ2-2,NA,TRBV27,CASSSPTLNTGELFF,TGTGCCAGCAGTTCCCCGACACTGAACACCGGGGAGCTGTTTTTT
NA,TRBJ1-4,NA,TRBV19,CASSATGTDYEKLFF,TGTGCCAGTAGTGCCACCGGGACTGACTATGAAAAACTGTTTTTT
few,TRBJ1-5,NA,TRBV10-3,CAISERLGGNQPQHF,TGTGCCATCAGTGAGAGACTGGGGGGCAATCAGCCCCAGCATTTT
NA,TRBJ1-1,NA,TRBV20-1,CSARGDTKNTEAFF,TGCAGTGCTAGGGGAGACACGAAGAACACTGAAGCTTTCTTT
NA,TRBJ2-5,TRBD2,TRBV7-2,CASSLRTSPLDF,TGTGCCAGCAGCCTAAGGACTAGCCCCCTGGACTTC
NA,TRBJ1-2,NA,TRBV10-2,CASSESNRPGYTF,TGCGCCAGCAGTGAGTCGAACAGGCCAGGCTACACCTTC
many,TRBJ1-1,NA,TRBV20-1,CSAPRGMNTEAFF,TGCAGTGCTCCCCGAGGCATGAACACTGAAGCTTTCTTT
many,TRBJ2-1,TRBD2,TRBV2,CASRPGLAGGPQFF,TGTGCCAGCAGACCCGGACTAGCGGGAGGGCCGCAGTTCTTC
many,TRBJ1-1,NA,TRBV20-1,CSARVKLNTEAFF,TGCAGTGCTAGAGTCAAATTGAACACTGAAGCTTTCTTT
once,TRBJ2-5,TRBD2,TRBV4-2,CASSQTTGLVGETQYF,TGTGCCAGCAGCCAAACCACGGGACTAGTGGGGGAGACCCAGTACTTC
few,TRBJ1-1,NA,TRBV6-1,CASTPGKGEAFF,TGTGCCAGCACCCCCGGGAAGGGCGAAGCTTTCTTT
NA,TRBJ1-5,NA,TRBV4-2,CASSQELHSNQPQHF,TGTGCCAGCAGCCAAGAACTACATAGCAATCAGCCCCAGCATTTT